The rows below give T cell receptor beta chains drawn from one sample of a study of technical replicates of blood from a handful of donors. Profiled with immunoSEQ multiplex PCR; TCRdb holds only in-frame clones, not every one. The sample gives some 73,000 clones, 90% to 95% of which show up once; about 4.7% is in the top ten. Source material: PBMCs. These receptors all come from a human donor in good health. Some clones in this sample may be carry-over from other donors' samples. Each CDR3 is given with its conserved first and last residue. A D gene is named only where the DNA matches it firmly. Only part of the rows carry a size: once, few, many, or a class if the clone is expanded.

j_gene	d_gene	v_gene	len	abundance	CDR3aa	CDR3nt
TRBJ1-4	NA	TRBV6-1	15	NA	CASSLQTVTNEKLFF	TGTGCCAGCAGTTTACAGACGGTCACTAATGAAAAACTGTTTTTT
TRBJ2-7	NA	TRBV18	13	NA	CASSPGDNREQYF	TGTGCCAGCTCACCAGGGGACAACAGGGAGCAGTACTTC
TRBJ2-2	NA	TRBV7-3	12	once	CASSYDSGELFF	TGTGCCAGCAGCTACGACAGCGGGGAGCTGTTTTTT
TRBJ2-2	TRBD2	TRBV7-9	16	NA	CASSPRTSGNTGELFF	TGTGCCAGCAGCCCAAGGACTAGCGGGAACACCGGGGAGCTGTTTTTT
TRBJ2-1	TRBD2	TRBV5-1	16	NA	CASSPRLADSYNEQFF	TGCGCCAGCAGCCCGAGGCTAGCGGACTCCTACAATGAGCAGTTCTTC
TRBJ2-3	TRBD2	TRBV10-3	17	NA	CAISGPLAGGQGDTQYF	TGTGCCATCAGTGGGCCACTAGCGGGAGGGCAAGGAGATACGCAGTATTTT
TRBJ2-1	NA	TRBV6-4	14	NA	CASSDDRDLDEQFF	TGTGCCAGCAGTGACGACAGGGACTTGGATGAGCAGTTCTTC
TRBJ2-5	TRBD2	TRBV7-2	17	NA	CASSLGAWRGVKETQYF	TGTGCCAGCAGCTTAGGCGCCTGGCGGGGGGTCAAAGAGACCCAGTACTTC
TRBJ2-2	TRBD2	TRBV4-1	17	once	CASSQDRLAGVTGELFF	TGCGCCAGCAGCCAAGATCGGCTAGCGGGAGTCACCGGGGAGCTGTTTTTT
TRBJ1-2	NA	TRBV4-2	14	NA	CASSQSNGNYGYTF	TGTGCCAGCAGCCAATCGAACGGGAACTATGGCTACACCTTC
TRBJ2-3	TRBD2	TRBV7-2	16	NA	CASSLLAGGISDTQYF	TGTGCCAGCAGTCTACTAGCGGGAGGGATTTCAGATACGCAGTATTTT
TRBJ2-3	TRBD1	TRBV14	16	NA	CASSWRQGTSTDTQYF	TGTGCCAGCAGCTGGAGACAGGGGACTAGCACAGATACGCAGTATTTT
TRBJ2-2	TRBD2	TRBV7-6	19	NA	CASSLEFGLAGSNTGELFF	TGTGCCAGCAGCTTAGAATTCGGACTAGCGGGTTCGAACACCGGGGAGCTGTTTTTT
TRBJ2-2	NA	TRBV7-3	14	NA	CASSRGANTGELFF	TGTGCCAGCAGCCGCGGGGCAAACACCGGGGAGCTGTTTTTT
TRBJ2-7	TRBD2	TRBV7-3	16	NA	CASSLQGTSGPYEQYF	TGTGCCAGCAGCTTACAAGGGACTAGCGGTCCATACGAGCAGTACTTC
TRBJ2-7	TRBD2	TRBV4-1	17	NA	CASSQDLVAGGPYEQYF	TGCGCCAGCAGCCAAGATTTAGTAGCGGGAGGACCCTACGAGCAGTACTTC
TRBJ2-1	NA	TRBV4-1	13	NA	CASSQDGWREQFF	TGCGCCAGCAGCCAAGATGGATGGAGGGAGCAGTTCTTC
TRBJ1-1	NA	TRBV11-2	13	NA	CASSLGRNTEAFF	TGTGCCAGCAGCTTGGGGCGGAACACTGAAGCTTTCTTT
TRBJ2-2	NA	TRBV7-2	13	NA	CASSLLNTGELFF	TGTGCCAGCAGCCTGTTAAACACCGGGGAGCTGTTTTTT
TRBJ2-1	TRBD2	TRBV7-3	19	NA	CASSYRKTSGRSSYNEQFF	TGTGCCAGCAGCTACCGGAAAACTAGCGGGCGTAGCTCCTACAATGAGCAGTTCTTC
TRBJ2-2	NA	TRBV7-9	13	NA	CASTQVDTGELFF	TGTGCCAGCACCCAGGTGGACACCGGGGAGCTGTTTTTT
TRBJ2-1	NA	TRBV14	14	NA	CASSQTIRQHLSFF	TGTGCCAGCAGCCAGACTATTAGACAACACCTCTCGTTCTTC